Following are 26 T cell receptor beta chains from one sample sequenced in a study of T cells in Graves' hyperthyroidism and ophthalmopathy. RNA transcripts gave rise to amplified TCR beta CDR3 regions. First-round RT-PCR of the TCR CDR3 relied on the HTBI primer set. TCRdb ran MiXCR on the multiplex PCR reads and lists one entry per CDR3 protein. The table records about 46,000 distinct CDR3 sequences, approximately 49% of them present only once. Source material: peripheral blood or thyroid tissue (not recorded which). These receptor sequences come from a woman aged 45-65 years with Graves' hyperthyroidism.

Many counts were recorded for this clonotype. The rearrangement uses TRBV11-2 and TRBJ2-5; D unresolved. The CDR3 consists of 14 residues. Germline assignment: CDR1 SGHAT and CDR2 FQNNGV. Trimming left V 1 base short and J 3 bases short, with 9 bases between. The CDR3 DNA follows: TGTGCCAGCAGCTTAGCAGCGCGTGAAGAGACCCAGTACTTC. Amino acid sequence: CASSLAAREETQYF.

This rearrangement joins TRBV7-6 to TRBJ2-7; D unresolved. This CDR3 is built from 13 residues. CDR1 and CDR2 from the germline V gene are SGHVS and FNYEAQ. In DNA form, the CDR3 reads TGTGCTTCACCACCCCGGACCCCCTACGAGCAGTACTTC. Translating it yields CASPPRTPYEQYF. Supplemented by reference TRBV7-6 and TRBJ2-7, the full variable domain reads GAGVSQSPRYKVTKRGQDVALRCDPISGHVSLYWYRQALGQGPEFLTYFNYEAQQDKSGLPNDRFSAERPEGSISTLTIQRTEQRDSAMYRCASPPRTPYEQYFGPGTRLTVT.

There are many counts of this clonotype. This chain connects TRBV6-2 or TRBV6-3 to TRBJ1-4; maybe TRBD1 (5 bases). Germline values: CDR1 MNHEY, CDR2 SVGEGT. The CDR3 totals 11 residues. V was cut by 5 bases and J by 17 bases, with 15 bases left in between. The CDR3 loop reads CASSTRDLLFF. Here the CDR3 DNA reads TGTGCCAGCAGTACCCGGGACCTTCTATTTTTT.

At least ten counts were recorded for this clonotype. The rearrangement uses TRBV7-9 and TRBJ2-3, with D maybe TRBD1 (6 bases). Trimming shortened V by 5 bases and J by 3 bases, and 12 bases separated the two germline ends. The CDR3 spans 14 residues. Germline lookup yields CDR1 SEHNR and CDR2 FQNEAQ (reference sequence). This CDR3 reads CASSRTALTDTQYF. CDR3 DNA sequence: TGTGCCAGCAGCCGGACAGCGTTGACAGATACGCAGTATTTT.

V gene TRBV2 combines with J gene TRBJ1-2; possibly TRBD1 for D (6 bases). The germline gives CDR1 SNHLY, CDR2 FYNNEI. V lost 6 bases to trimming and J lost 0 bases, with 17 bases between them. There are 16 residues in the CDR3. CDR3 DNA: TGTGCCAGCAGCCAAATCGGGGCAGGGGCTAACTATGGCTACACCTTC. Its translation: CASSQIGAGANYGYTF.

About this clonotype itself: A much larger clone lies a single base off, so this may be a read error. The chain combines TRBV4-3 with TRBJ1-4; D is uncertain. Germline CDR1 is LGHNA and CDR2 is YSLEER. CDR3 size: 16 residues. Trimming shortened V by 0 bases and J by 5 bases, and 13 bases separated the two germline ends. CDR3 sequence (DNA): TGCGCCAGCAGCCAAGAGGGAGGACCGCAGAATGAAAAACTGTTTTTT. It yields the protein CASSQEGGPQNEKLFF.

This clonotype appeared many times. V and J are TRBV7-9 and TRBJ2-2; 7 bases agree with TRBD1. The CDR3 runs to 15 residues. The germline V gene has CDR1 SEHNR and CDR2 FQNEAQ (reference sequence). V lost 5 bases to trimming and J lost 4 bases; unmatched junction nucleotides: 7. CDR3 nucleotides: TGTGCCAGCAGCCCTGACAGGGTCAGCACCGGGGAGCTGTTTTTT. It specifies CASSPDRVSTGELFF.

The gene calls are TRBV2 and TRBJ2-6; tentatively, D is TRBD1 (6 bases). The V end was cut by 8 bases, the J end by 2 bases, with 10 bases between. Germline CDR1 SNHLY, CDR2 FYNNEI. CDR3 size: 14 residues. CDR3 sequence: CASHGQTGANVLTF. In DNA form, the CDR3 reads TGTGCCAGCCACGGACAGACTGGGGCCAACGTCCTGACTTTC. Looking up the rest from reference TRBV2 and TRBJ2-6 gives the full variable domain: EPEVTQTPSHQVTQMGQEVILRCVPISNHLYFYWYRQILGQKVEFLVSFYNNEISEKSEIFDDQFSVERPDGSNFTLKIRSTKLEDSAMYFCASHGQTGANVLTFGAGSRLTVL.

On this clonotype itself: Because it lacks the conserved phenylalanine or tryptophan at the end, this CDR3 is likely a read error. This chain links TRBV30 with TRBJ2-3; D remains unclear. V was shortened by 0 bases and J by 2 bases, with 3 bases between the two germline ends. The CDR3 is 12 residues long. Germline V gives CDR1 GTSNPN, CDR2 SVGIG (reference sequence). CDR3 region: CAWSVLTDTQYL. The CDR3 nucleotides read TGTGCCTGGAGTGTACTCACAGATACGCAGTATTTA.

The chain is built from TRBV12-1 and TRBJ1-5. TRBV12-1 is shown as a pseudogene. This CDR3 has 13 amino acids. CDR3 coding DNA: TGTGCCAGCAGCTTTCCGGGACTAGGCTACGAGCATTTT. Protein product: CASSFPGLGYEHF.

CDR3 amino acids: CASSPRTGGSGYGYTF. The CDR3 DNA reads as TGTGCCAGCAGCCCGAGGACAGGGGGTAGTGGCTATGGCTACACCTTC. This chain joins TRBV9 and TRBJ1-2; TRBD1 matches 10 bases. Germline V gives CDR1 SGDLS, CDR2 YYNGEE. V trimming: 4 bases; J trimming: 4 bases; junction bases outside the gene matches: 10. The CDR3 runs 16 residues.

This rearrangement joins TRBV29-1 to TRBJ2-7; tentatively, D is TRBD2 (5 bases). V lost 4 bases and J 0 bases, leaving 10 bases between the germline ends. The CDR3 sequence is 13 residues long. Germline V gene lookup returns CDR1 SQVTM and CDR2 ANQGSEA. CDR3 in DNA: TGCAGCGTTGGAAGCGGAGACTCCTACGAGCAGTACTTC. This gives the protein CSVGSGDSYEQYF.

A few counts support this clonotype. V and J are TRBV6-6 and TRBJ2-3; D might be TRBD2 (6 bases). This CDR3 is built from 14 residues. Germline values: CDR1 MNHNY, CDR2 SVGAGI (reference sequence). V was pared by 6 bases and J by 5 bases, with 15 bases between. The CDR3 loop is CASSFTSGVDTQYF. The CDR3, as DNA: TGTGCCAGCAGCTTTACCTCGGGAGTAGATACGCAGTATTTT.

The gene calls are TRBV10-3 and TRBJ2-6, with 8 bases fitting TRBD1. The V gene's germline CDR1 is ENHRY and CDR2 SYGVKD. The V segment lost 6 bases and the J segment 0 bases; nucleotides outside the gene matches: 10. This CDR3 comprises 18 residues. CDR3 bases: TGTGCCATCAGGGCCGCAGGGGGCGCCGGCTCTGGGGCCAACGTCCTGACTTTC. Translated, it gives CAIRAAGGAGSGANVLTF.

Here the CDR3 DNA reads TGTGCCAGCACCGGGACGGCTCAAGAGACCCAGTACTTC. Translation gives CASTGTAQETQYF. J is TRBJ2-5 and V is TRBV2; D might be TRBD1 or TRBD2, each matching 5 bases. CDR3 size: 13 residues. CDR1 is SNHLY, CDR2 FYNNEI, per germline. The ends were cut back, 7 bases at V and 2 bases at J, with 11 bases in the middle.

CDR3 bases: TGTGCCAGCAGCGCCCGGGACAGACCCTACGAGCAGTACTTC. Protein: CASSARDRPYEQYF. The J gene is TRBJ2-7, the V gene TRBV7-2; 7 positions match TRBD1. CDR3 size: 14 residues. In germline, CDR1 is SGHTA, CDR2 FQGNSA. The ends lost 5 bases at V and 2 bases at J; junction bases unmatched: 6.

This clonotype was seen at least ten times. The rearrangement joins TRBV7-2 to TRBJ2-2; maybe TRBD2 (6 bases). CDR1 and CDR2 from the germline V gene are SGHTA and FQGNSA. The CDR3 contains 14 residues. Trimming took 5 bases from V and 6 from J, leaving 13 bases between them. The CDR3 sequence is CASSRMAGPGELFF. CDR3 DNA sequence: TGTGCCAGCAGCCGTATGGCGGGACCCGGGGAGCTGTTTTTT.

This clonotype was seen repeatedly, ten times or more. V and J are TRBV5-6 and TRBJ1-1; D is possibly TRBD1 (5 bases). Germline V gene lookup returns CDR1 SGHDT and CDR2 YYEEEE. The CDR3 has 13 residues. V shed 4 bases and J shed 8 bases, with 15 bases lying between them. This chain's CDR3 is CASSPAAGGEAFF. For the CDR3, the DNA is TGTGCCAGCAGCCCAGCTGCCGGGGGGGAAGCTTTCTTT. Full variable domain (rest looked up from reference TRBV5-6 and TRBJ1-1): DAGVTQSPTHLIKTRGQQVTLRCSPKSGHDTVSWYQQALGQGPQFIFQYYEEEERQRGNFPDRFSGHQFPNYSSELNVNALLLGDSALYLCASSPAAGGEAFFGQGTRLTVV.

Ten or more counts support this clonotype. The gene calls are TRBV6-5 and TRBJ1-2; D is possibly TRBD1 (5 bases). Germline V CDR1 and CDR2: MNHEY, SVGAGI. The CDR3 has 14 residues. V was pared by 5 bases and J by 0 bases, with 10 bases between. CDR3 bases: TGTGCCAGCAGTCGACAGCCTTCTAACTATGGCTACACCTTC. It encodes CASSRQPSNYGYTF.

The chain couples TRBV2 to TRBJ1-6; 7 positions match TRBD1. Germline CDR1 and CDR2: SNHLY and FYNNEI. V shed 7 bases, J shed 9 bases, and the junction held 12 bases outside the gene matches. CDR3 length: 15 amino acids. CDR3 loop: CASTRTGQTGSPLHF. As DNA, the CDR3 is TGTGCCAGCACCAGGACGGGACAGACGGGTTCACCCCTCCACTTT.

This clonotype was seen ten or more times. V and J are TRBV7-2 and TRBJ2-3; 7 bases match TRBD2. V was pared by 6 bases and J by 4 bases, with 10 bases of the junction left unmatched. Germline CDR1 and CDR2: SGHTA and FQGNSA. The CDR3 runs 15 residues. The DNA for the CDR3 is TGTGCCAGCAGTCGGAGGGCGGGAGTGTCAGATACGCAGTATTTT. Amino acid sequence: CASSRRAGVSDTQYF. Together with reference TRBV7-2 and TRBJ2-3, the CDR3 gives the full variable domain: GAGVSQSPSNKVTEKGKDVELRCDPISGHTALYWYRQSLGQGLEFLIYFQGNSAPDKSGLPSDRFSAERTGGSVSTLTIQRTQQEDSAVYLCASSRRAGVSDTQYFGPGTRLTVL.

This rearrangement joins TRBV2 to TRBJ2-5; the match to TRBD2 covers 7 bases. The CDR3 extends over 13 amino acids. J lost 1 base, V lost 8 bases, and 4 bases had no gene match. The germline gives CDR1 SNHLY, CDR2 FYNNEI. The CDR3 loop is CASRGLLQETQYF. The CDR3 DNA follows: TGTGCCAGCCGGGGACTACTCCAAGAGACCCAGTACTTC.

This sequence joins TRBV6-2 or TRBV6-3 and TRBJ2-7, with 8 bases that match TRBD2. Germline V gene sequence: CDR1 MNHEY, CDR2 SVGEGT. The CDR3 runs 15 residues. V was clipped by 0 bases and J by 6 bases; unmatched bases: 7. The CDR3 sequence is CASSYSWTSCSEQYF. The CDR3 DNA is TGTGCCAGCAGTTACTCATGGACTAGCTGTAGCGAGCAGTACTTC.

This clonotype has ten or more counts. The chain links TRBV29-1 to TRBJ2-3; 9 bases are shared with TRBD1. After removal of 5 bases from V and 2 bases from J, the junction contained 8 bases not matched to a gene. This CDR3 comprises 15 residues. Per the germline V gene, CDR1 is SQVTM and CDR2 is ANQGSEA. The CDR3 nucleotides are TGCAGCGTTTCTACACAGGGGGCCCCCACAGATACGCAGTATTTT. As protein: CSVSTQGAPTDTQYF.

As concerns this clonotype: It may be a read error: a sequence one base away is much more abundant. This CDR3 is CASSQGGELYEQHF. The CDR3 region has the DNA TGTGCCAGCAGCCAAGGAGGAGAATTATACGAGCAGCACTTC. The genes are TRBV27 and TRBJ2-7; D may be TRBD2 (5 bases). CDR1 and CDR2 (germline): MNHEY, SMNVEV (reference sequence). The CDR3 has 14 residues.

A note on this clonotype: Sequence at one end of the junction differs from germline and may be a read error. The chain's CDR3 is CAISWGLAGGPEETQYF. CDR3 bases: TGTGCCATCAGTTGGGGACTAGCTGGAGGGCCGGAAGAGACCCAGTACTTC. This chain uses TRBV6-1 with TRBJ2-5; TRBD2 aligns across 9 bases. CDR1 and CDR2 from the germline V gene are MNHNS and SASEGT. This CDR3 is 17 amino acids long.